One and the same sample provided the 14 T cell receptor beta chains below, sequenced in a study of response to subunit inactivated influenza vaccine. Each CDR3 protein is one row after TCRdb ran MiXCR on the RT-PCR reads. Here the sample spans about 570,000 distinct CDR3 sequences, approximately 10% being singletons. The data were also submitted as part of a second study, on T cells expressing NK-cell markers. From that report: The TCR beta cDNA came from 5'RACE template switching with UMIs.

This specimen was PBMCs from blood, taken on the day of vaccination. The receptors originated from a man aged 45 to 65 who received an inactivated influenza vaccine.

The chain joins TRBV5-1 to TRBJ2-7, with TRBD1 identical over 12 bases. Per the germline V gene, CDR1 is SGHRS and CDR2 is YFSETQ. V was clipped by 4 bases and J by 5 bases; unmatched bases: 10. The CDR3 consists of 16 residues. In DNA form, the CDR3 reads TGCGCCAGCAGCGTAACCGGGACAGGGGGCGTCCACGAGCAGTACTTC. Translating it yields CASSVTGTGGVHEQYF.

This chain joins TRBV19 and TRBJ2-1; 10 positions agree with TRBD1. The germline gives CDR1 LNHDA, CDR2 SQIVND (reference sequence). The J segment lost 8 bases and the V segment lost 6 bases, leaving 7 bases of the junction unmatched. The length of the CDR3 is 14 residues. The chain's CDR3 is CASRGQGSTHEQFF. DNA for the CDR3: TGTGCCAGTAGGGGACAGGGGTCTACTCATGAGCAGTTCTTC.

The table lists this clonotype with a count of one. The rearrangement links TRBV12-3 or TRBV12-4 to TRBJ1-2; 7 bases line up with TRBD1. V was pared by 5 bases and J by 7 bases, with 7 bases of the junction left unmatched. The CDR3 sequence is 13 residues long. The CDR3 bases are TGTGCCAGCAGTCCTGACAGGGATTTTGGCTACACCTTC. The encoded protein is CASSPDRDFGYTF.

The chain links TRBV11-2 to TRBJ1-6; D call uncertain. The germline V and J ends were trimmed by 1 base and 5 bases, with 6 bases remaining between them. CDR1 is SGHAT and CDR2 is FQNNGV in the germline V gene. The CDR3 has 14 residues. CDR3 DNA sequence: TGTGCCAGCAGCTTAGTACGGAATAATTCACCCCTCCACTTT. Its protein product is CASSLVRNNSPLHF.

The rearrangement uses TRBV11-2 and TRBJ2-3, with 11 positions matching TRBD2. In germline, CDR1 is SGHAT, CDR2 FQNNGV. The CDR3 sequence is 19 residues long. Trimming removed 10 bases from V and 2 bases from J; junction bases left unmatched: 20. The CDR3 region is CATTPGTSGRRWDTDTQYF. The CDR3 DNA reads as TGTGCCACCACCCCCGGGACTAGCGGTAGAAGGTGGGACACAGATACGCAGTATTTT.

This clonotype was counted at least ten times. The chain has TRBV5-1 and TRBJ2-3, with D perhaps assigned TRBD1 or TRBD2 (5 bases each). Trimming stripped 4 bases from V and 4 bases from J, with 19 bases between. The CDR3 has 16 amino acids. Germline V gene lookup returns CDR1 SGHRS and CDR2 YFSETQ. The CDR3 is CASSPREGARSDTQYF. DNA of the CDR3: TGCGCCAGCAGCCCCCGGGAAGGGGCTAGGTCAGATACGCAGTATTTT.

This clonotype was counted only a few times. The chain has TRBV20-1 and TRBJ2-1; D is undetermined. Trimming pared 3 bases from V and 9 bases from J, leaving 18 bases between. The V gene's germline CDR1 is DFQATT and CDR2 SNEGSKA (reference sequence). This CDR3 has 14 residues. DNA for the CDR3: TGCAGTGCTAGGAGCCCCATCAGTTCCTCTGAGCAGTTCTTC. Amino acids: CSARSPISSSEQFF.

This clonotype came up a few times. The chain combines TRBV6-6 with TRBJ1-2; unclear D gene. Germline lookup yields CDR1 MNHNY and CDR2 SVGAGI (reference sequence). There are 13 residues in the CDR3. V lost 6 bases and J 4 bases, leaving 12 bases between the germline ends. The CDR3: CASSLEGGYGYTF. In DNA, the CDR3 is TGTGCCAGCAGCTTGGAGGGAGGCTATGGCTACACCTTC.

This clonotype was detected many times. The chain combines TRBV12-3 or TRBV12-4 with TRBJ1-1, with D possibly being TRBD1 (5 bases). V shed 3 bases and J shed 2 bases, with 13 bases lying between them. The CDR3 is made up of 15 amino acids. The CDR3 bases are TGTGCCAGCAGTTTCAAAGGGGTGGCAAACACTGAAGCTTTCTTT. Its translation is CASSFKGVANTEAFF.

This chain joins TRBV19 and TRBJ1-4; no definite D call. The CDR3 has 14 amino acids. V lost 3 bases and J 8 bases, leaving 13 bases between the germline ends. In germline, CDR1 is LNHDA, CDR2 SQIVND (reference sequence). The CDR3 nucleotides read TGTGCCAGTAGTATGAGGGAGGTTCGCGAAAAACTGTTTTTT. It encodes CASSMREVREKLFF.

The CDR3 DNA follows: TGTGCCAGCAGTTCGGTGCCGGGACCCACAGATACGCAGTATTTT. Its protein product is CASSSVPGPTDTQYF. The chain recombines TRBV6-5 with TRBJ2-3; D tentatively reads TRBD1 or TRBD2 (5 bases each). The length of the CDR3 is 15 residues. Trimming cost V 4 bases and J 2 bases, with 13 bases left between them. Germline V gene lookup returns CDR1 MNHEY and CDR2 SVGAGI.

This clonotype was seen only a few times. This chain connects TRBV5-1 to TRBJ2-7; weak D call: TRBD1 (6 bases). CDR1 and CDR2 from the germline V gene are SGHRS and YFSETQ. This CDR3 comprises 14 residues. V gave up 3 bases and J gave up 6 bases, with 16 bases separating them. In DNA, the CDR3 is TGCGCCAGCAGCTGGCGCAGGGGCTCGGGCGAGCAGTACTTC. Translated, it gives CASSWRRGSGEQYF.

The chain carries TRBV30 and TRBJ2-5; no definite D call. Germline V gene data show CDR1 as GTSNPN and CDR2 as SVGIG (reference sequence). The germline V and J ends were trimmed by 0 bases and 4 bases, with 15 bases remaining between them. CDR3 length: 15 amino acids. CDR3 residues: CAWSVLRFGRETQYF. CDR3 nucleotides: TGTGCCTGGAGTGTGTTGCGTTTCGGACGAGAGACCCAGTACTTC.

The V gene is TRBV7-8, the J gene TRBJ2-2; 7 nucleotides line up with TRBD2. The trim removed 2 bases at V and 1 base at J, leaving 4 bases unmatched. The germline V gene encodes CDR1 SGHVS and CDR2 FQNEAQ. The CDR3 extends over 16 amino acids. The CDR3 region has the DNA TGTGCCAGCAGCTTAAACCGGGGGGAGAACACCGGGGAGCTGTTTTTT. Encoded protein: CASSLNRGENTGELFF. The whole variable domain, remainder taken from reference TRBV7-8 and TRBJ2-2, is GAGVSQSPRYKVAKRGQDVALRCDPISGHVSLFWYQQALGQGPEFLTYFQNEAQLDKSGLPSDRFFAERPEGSVSTLKIQRTQQEDSAVYLCASSLNRGENTGELFFGEGSRLTVL.